Listed below are T cell receptor beta chains from one sample, sequenced in a study of T cells after posttransplantation cyclophosphamide. TCRdb's table, derived via immunoSEQ multiplex PCR, lists solely in-frame clones and lacks some. The sample has 20,000 to 30,000 clones, none seen only once. The sequenced material came from PBMCs. Receptors originate from a woman aged 50 to 60 in good health, CMV-negative, and a related stem cell transplant donor. Both conserved end residues are part of each CDR3. The D gene is left open where the match is weak. The size field is filled for only some rows; it gives once, few, many or a size class.

j_call clone_size d_call v_call cdr3_aa cdr3_nt
TRBJ1-2 many TRBD1 TRBV5-1 CASSLIQGGYGYTF TGCGCCAGCAGCTTGATTCAGGGGGGCTATGGCTACACCTTC
TRBJ2-5 many - TRBV6-5 CASSYRRGQETQYF TGTGCCAGCAGTTATAGGCGGGGCCAAGAGACCCAGTACTTC
TRBJ1-5 many - TRBV7-9 CASSRQNQPQHF TGTGCCAGCAGCCGACAAAATCAGCCCCAGCATTTT
TRBJ2-5 many TRBD2 TRBV5-1 CASSLGTSGSNDGETQYF TGCGCCAGCAGCTTGGGGACTAGCGGGAGTAACGATGGAGAGACCCAGTACTTC
TRBJ1-2 many - TRBV7-3 CASSLGGRLVRQNGYTF TGTGCCAGCAGCTTAGGGGGCCGGTTAGTTAGACAGAATGGCTACACCTTC
TRBJ1-1 many - TRBV6-6 CASSPRQGTEAFF TGTGCCAGCAGTCCCCGGCAGGGCACTGAAGCTTTCTTT
TRBJ2-5 many - TRBV11-2 CASSLAEETQYF TGTGCCAGCAGCTTAGCGGAGGAGACCCAGTACTTC
TRBJ2-3 many TRBD2 TRBV7-2 CASSPRTGGGSDTQYF TGTGCCAGCAGCCCTCGGACGGGAGGAGGTTCAGATACGCAGTATTTT
TRBJ2-7 many TRBD1 TRBV27 CASSPDREHEQYF TGTGCCAGCAGTCCGGACAGGGAGCACGAGCAGTACTTC
TRBJ1-1 many - TRBV4-1 CASSQTLGGTEAFF TGCGCCAGCAGCCAAACGCTAGGGGGCACTGAAGCTTTCTTT
TRBJ2-3 many - TRBV11-3 CASSHGGSTDTQYF TGTGCCAGCAGTCACGGGGGAAGCACAGATACGCAGTATTTT
TRBJ2-7 - TRBD1 TRBV5-6 CASSSTQGPNYEQYF TGTGCCAGCAGCTCGACACAGGGGCCAAACTACGAGCAGTACTTC
TRBJ1-5 many - TRBV27 CASRLNSNQPQHF TGTGCCAGCAGACTAAATAGCAATCAGCCCCAGCATTTT
TRBJ2-7 many - TRBV4-3 CASSQVSLGGEQYF TGCGCCAGCAGCCAAGTTAGTTTGGGGGGCGAGCAGTACTTC
TRBJ2-1 many - TRBV15 CATRRNRSEQFF TGTGCCACCAGAAGGAATCGGAGTGAGCAGTTCTTC
TRBJ1-1 many - TRBV5-1 CASSLSAGQGTEAFF TGCGCCAGCAGCTTGTCGGCAGGGCAGGGCACTGAAGCTTTCTTT
TRBJ2-7 many TRBD2 TRBV27 CARALTYSGGPSYEQYF TGTGCCAGGGCCCTTACTTATAGCGGGGGGCCCTCCTACGAGCAGTACTTC
TRBJ2-7 many TRBD1 TRBV7-2 CASRSMTGGSYEQYF TGTGCCAGCAGGTCAATGACAGGGGGCTCCTACGAGCAGTACTTC
TRBJ2-7 many - TRBV4-2 CASSQNDYNYAEQYF TGTGCCAGCAGCCAAAATGACTACAACTACGCCGAGCAGTACTTC
TRBJ1-4 many - TRBV11-2 CASSPSTGTANEKLFF TGTGCCAGCAGCCCGAGTACAGGCACGGCTAATGAAAAACTGTTTTTT
TRBJ2-3 many TRBD2 TRBV6-1 CASSTGLAVTDTQYF TGTGCCAGCAGTACCGGACTAGCGGTCACAGATACGCAGTATTTT
TRBJ2-2 many TRBD2 TRBV6-4 CASSERTSTGELFF TGTGCCAGCAGTGAGAGGACTAGCACCGGGGAGCTGTTTTTT
TRBJ1-1 - - TRBV4-2 CASSPLHDRGGNEAFF TGTGCCAGCAGCCCCTTGCATGATCGGGGGGGAAATGAAGCTTTCTTT
TRBJ2-7 many - TRBV9 CASSVGGNSYEQYF TGTGCCAGCAGCGTTGGGGGGAACTCCTACGAGCAGTACTTC
TRBJ1-1 many TRBD1 TRBV5-1 CASSLDGHGTGVPEAFF TGCGCCAGCAGTTTAGACGGACACGGGACAGGGGTCCCTGAAGCTTTCTTT
TRBJ1-3 many TRBD1 TRBV4-1 CASSQEGAGGGNTIYF TGCGCCAGCAGCCAAGAGGGGGCAGGGGGTGGAAACACCATATATTTT
TRBJ1-4 many TRBD1 TRBV4-2 CASSQLRGRVEKLFF TGTGCCAGCAGCCAATTGAGGGGGCGGGTTGAAAAACTGTTTTTT
TRBJ1-5 many TRBD1 TRBV2 CASSRQGYDQPQHF TGTGCCAGCAGTAGACAGGGGTACGATCAGCCCCAGCATTTT
TRBJ2-2 many TRBD2 TRBV7-8 CASSLVGGGAPGELFF TGTGCCAGCAGCTTAGTCGGCGGGGGGGCGCCCGGGGAGCTGTTTTTT
TRBJ2-3 many - TRBV6-5 CASTRGRGPDTQYF TGTGCCAGCACCAGGGGCAGGGGCCCAGATACGCAGTATTTT
TRBJ1-5 many - TRBV19 CASGGGGNQPQHF TGTGCCAGTGGGGGGGGCGGGAATCAGCCCCAGCATTTT
TRBJ1-5 many - TRBV18 CASSPPGSSGQPQHF TGTGCCAGCTCACCACCGGGCAGCTCTGGTCAGCCCCAGCATTTT
TRBJ2-5 many - TRBV28 CASSFSGSETQYF TGTGCCAGCAGTTTTTCAGGGTCGGAGACCCAGTACTTC